These T cell receptor beta chains were read from a single sample in a study of blood T cell repertoires in COVID-19. Sequencing was performed with immunoSEQ multiplex PCR; in TCRdb, only in-frame clones are kept and a portion is missing. The sample shows over 60,000 clones, around three quarters of them seen only once. Sequenced sample: peripheral blood. These TCRs come from a human donor in a cohort sampled during active COVID-19. Each CDR3 is given without its conserved first and last residue.

V gene	J gene	CDR3 protein
TRBV7-6	TRBJ2-2	ASSPDRVGTGELF
TRBV28	TRBJ2-1	ASRSPEGTYNEQF
TRBV28	TRBJ2-7	ASSLRQGHEQY
TRBV14	TRBJ2-3	ASSQQLAGRDTQY
TRBV5-1	TRBJ2-7	ASSPGLAGGEQY
TRBV15	TRBJ2-7	ATSTGSGWEQY
TRBV7-8	TRBJ2-1	ASSFRDRGENEQF
TRBV4-1	TRBJ2-2	ASSQDLAVNSGELF
TRBV15	TRBJ1-3	ATSRDSRSGNTIY
TRBV27	TRBJ2-7	ASSRWGGYEQY
TRBV6-2/TRBV6-3	TRBJ2-7	ASSPGLHEQY
TRBV18	TRBJ2-5	ASSPGTVQETQY
TRBV5-8	TRBJ2-3	ASSLGQGATDTQY
TRBV3-1/TRBV3-2	TRBJ1-5	ASSQDGGGNQPQH
TRBV7-3	TRBJ2-2	ASSLRDRVTGELF
TRBV2	TRBJ2-5	ASTLRGRGDEETQY
TRBV3-1/TRBV3-2	TRBJ1-2	ASSPPTGRNYGYT
TRBV27	TRBJ2-3	ASSLTGRGGARGDTQY
TRBV30	TRBJ1-2	AWSRRTGYGYT
TRBV11-3	TRBJ1-5	ASSLGQVRRQPQH
TRBV18	TRBJ1-3	ASSPSMRYGNTIY
TRBV7-8	TRBJ1-2	ASSGWDRRDYGYT
TRBV5-4	TRBJ2-1	ASSPGTDFNEQF
TRBV19	TRBJ1-5	ASGRTADNQPQH
TRBV5-1	TRBJ1-6	ASSLARSGEKNSPLH
TRBV28	TRBJ1-5	ASATGNSNQPQH
TRBV5-4	TRBJ2-3	ASSFGTGGKDTQY
TRBV4-2	TRBJ1-5	ASSQDDSPGQPQH
TRBV6-4	TRBJ2-1	ASRVMTTSSYNEQF
TRBV3-1/TRBV3-2	TRBJ2-2	ASSQRGNTGELF
TRBV7-9	TRBJ1-3	ASSLSGHRGTDTIY
TRBV5-1	TRBJ1-1	ASSLAGTATEAF
TRBV19	TRBJ2-1	ASSMGTSGRSEQF
TRBV9	TRBJ2-1	ASSGQGPWQF